The 20 T cell receptor beta chains given below trace back to one sample, sequenced in a study of blood T cell repertoires in COVID-19. The data were produced by immunoSEQ multiplex PCR, yet TCRdb's version contains in-frame clones alone and is incomplete. This table holds approximately 170,000 clones, approximately 90% found once. The source material was peripheral blood. The receptors come from a woman older than 75 in a cohort sampled during active or convalescent COVID-19.

The V gene is TRBV10-2, the J gene TRBJ2-5, with 8 bases fitting TRBD2. J gave up 5 bases and V 8 bases, and 7 bases lay outside the gene matches. Germline V gene sequence: CDR1 WSHSY, CDR2 SAAADI. The CDR3 extends over 13 amino acids. The CDR3 sequence is CASSGGGRETQYF. DNA of the CDR3: TGCGCCAGCTCTGGCGGCGGGAGGGAGACCCAGTACTTC.

V is TRBV6-1 and J is TRBJ1-2, with D possibly TRBD1 on 5 matching bases. This CDR3 has 15 residues. The V and J ends lost 2 bases and 5 bases respectively, with 15 bases between them. The germline V gene encodes CDR1 MNHNS and CDR2 SASEGT. This chain's CDR3 is CASSELGGRTYGYTF. The DNA of the CDR3 is TGTGCCAGCAGTGAATTGGGGGGACGGACTTATGGCTACACCTTC.

Regarding this clone: Within the sample, other DNA sequences also encode this same CDR3. The chain links TRBV5-1 to TRBJ1-1; a possible D gene is TRBD1 (6 bases). The CDR3 extends over 14 amino acids. With 1 base removed from V and 1 base from J, the gap between germline ends came to 8 bases. The germline V gene encodes CDR1 SGHRS and CDR2 YFSETQ. The CDR3 sequence: CASSLTGRNTEAFF. The CDR3 DNA follows: TGCGCCAGCAGCTTGACAGGGAGGAACACTGAAGCTTTCTTT. The variable domain in full, with the rest retrieved from reference TRBV5-1 and TRBJ1-1, is KAGVTQTPRYLIKTRGQQVTLSCSPISGHRSVSWYQQTPGQGLQFLFEYFSETQRNKGNFPGRFSGRQFSNSRSEMNVSTLELGDSALYLCASSLTGRNTEAFFGQGTRLTVV.

This clone appeared a single time. CDR3 sequence: CASREALTGDYGYTF. CDR3 DNA sequence: TGTGCCAGCAGGGAAGCGTTGACAGGGGATTATGGCTACACCTTC. The chain uses TRBV5-6 and TRBJ1-2; 8 bases are a match to TRBD1. The CDR3 loop spans 15 amino acids. The germline V gene has CDR1 SGHDT and CDR2 YYEEEE. The junction had 11 bases not matched to a gene; V was cut back by 5 bases and J by 5 bases.

This sequence joins TRBV5-1 and TRBJ1-6, with D perhaps matching TRBD1 (5 bases). V was clipped by 1 base and J by 6 bases, with 11 bases between them. The CDR3 loop spans 15 amino acids. CDR1 is SGHRS, CDR2 YFSETQ, per germline. CDR3 sequence: CASSLLQGLNSPLHF. The CDR3, as DNA: TGCGCCAGCAGCTTGTTGCAGGGTCTTAATTCACCCCTCCACTTT.

The chain couples TRBV19 to TRBJ1-1; the match to TRBD1 covers 7 bases. CDR1 LNHDA and CDR2 SQIVND come from the germline V gene (reference sequence). Unmatched junction bases numbered 9, after V lost 6 bases and J lost 5 bases. The CDR3 is 14 amino acids. The CDR3 reads CASRTTGVGTEAFF. The CDR3, as DNA: TGTGCCAGTAGAACTACAGGGGTAGGTACTGAAGCTTTCTTT.

The CDR3 DNA reads as TGTGCCAGCAGCCCCGGGGCTAGCGGGATCAATGAGCAGTTCTTC. Protein sequence: CASSPGASGINEQFF. The chain employs TRBV7-7 and TRBJ2-1; 9 positions agree with TRBD2. Germline V gives CDR1 SSHAT, CDR2 FNYEAQ (reference sequence). This CDR3 is 15 amino acids long. Trimming at V came to 5 bases and at J to 6 bases, leaving 8 bases not matched to a gene.

This chain connects TRBV5-1 to TRBJ2-6; the D gene is possibly TRBD2 (6 bases). The CDR3 covers 17 residues. V was trimmed by 1 base and J by 2 bases, leaving 13 bases between them. Germline CDR1 is SGHRS and CDR2 is YFSETQ. The CDR3 protein is CASSLSGGFTGANVLTF. CDR3 DNA: TGCGCCAGCAGCTTGTCCGGGGGTTTCACTGGGGCCAACGTCCTGACTTTC.

This chain uses TRBV7-2 with TRBJ1-4; 7 bases agree with TRBD1. The germline CDR1 and CDR2 sequences are SGHTA and FQGNSA. The CDR3 extends over 15 amino acids. J gave up 7 bases and V 2 bases, and 7 bases lay outside the gene matches. CDR3 protein: CASSLRGTVGEKLFF. The CDR3 DNA sequence: TGTGCCAGCAGCTTAAGGGGGACAGTTGGTGAAAAACTGTTTTTT.

The chain employs TRBV27 and TRBJ1-2; 8 nucleotides match TRBD1. The V and J ends lost 3 bases and 4 bases, in that order; junction bases with no gene match: 7. The germline gives CDR1 MNHEY, CDR2 SMNVEV (reference sequence). The CDR3 sequence is 15 residues long. The CDR3 loop is CASSLDRERGYGYTF. DNA of the CDR3: TGTGCCAGCAGTTTGGACAGGGAAAGGGGCTATGGCTACACCTTC.

CDR3 loop: CASSVKTGSGQPQHF. CDR3 DNA: TGTGCCAGCAGCGTAAAAACAGGGTCGGGTCAGCCCCAGCATTTT. The rearrangement joins TRBV7-2 to TRBJ1-5, with D possibly being TRBD1 (6 bases). Trimming took 5 bases from V and 6 from J, leaving 17 bases between them. The length of the CDR3 is 15 residues. From germline, CDR1 is SGHTA and CDR2 FQGNSA.

The rearrangement links TRBV3-1 (or the pseudogene TRBV3-2) to TRBJ2-5; 10 nucleotides align to TRBD2. Germline trimming cut 3 bases from V and 4 bases from J; bases unmatched to any gene: 8. This CDR3 comprises 16 residues. Germline CDR1 and CDR2: LGHDT and YNNKEL (reference sequence). The CDR3 DNA sequence: TGTGCCAGCAGCCAGAGGGGTAGCGGGGGGTTAGAGACCCAGTACTTC. Residues: CASSQRGSGGLETQYF.

This clone was found once. This chain connects TRBV18 to TRBJ1-4; D unresolved. The CDR3 has 15 amino acids. Germline V gene lookup returns CDR1 KGHSH and CDR2 LQKENI. With 2 bases removed from V and 5 bases from J, the gap between germline ends came to 12 bases. CDR3 amino acids: CASSPFEGRNEKLFF. CDR3 sequence (DNA): TGTGCCAGCTCACCATTCGAGGGTAGGAATGAAAAACTGTTTTTT.

This chain connects TRBV5-1 to TRBJ1-1; D is ambiguous. With 4 bases removed from V and 2 bases from J, the gap between germline ends came to 6 bases. The germline V gene has CDR1 SGHRS and CDR2 YFSETQ. This CDR3 is built from 12 residues. The CDR3 protein is CASSRGNTEAFF. CDR3 coding DNA: TGCGCCAGCAGCCGGGGTAACACTGAAGCTTTCTTT.

The CDR3 DNA follows: TGTGCCAGTAGTCCAAACTTGAACACTGAAGCTTTCTTT. Translation gives CASSPNLNTEAFF. The chain employs TRBV19 and TRBJ1-1; D remains unclear. V lost 5 bases, J lost 0 bases, and 7 bases lay in between. CDR1 and CDR2 from the germline V gene are LNHDA and SQIVND (reference sequence). This CDR3 is 13 amino acids long.

This chain uses TRBV2 with TRBJ2-2; TRBD2 agrees at 12 bases. With 5 bases clipped from V and 7 bases from J, the junction kept 5 bases outside the gene matches. This CDR3 comprises 15 residues. Looked up from germline, CDR1 is SNHLY and CDR2 is FYNNEI. The CDR3 spells CASSLLAGGVGELFF. CDR3 DNA: TGTGCCAGCAGTCTACTAGCGGGAGGCGTCGGGGAGCTGTTTTTT.

The chain uses TRBV10-1 and TRBJ2-3, with D tentatively TRBD2 (6 bases). The germline V and J ends were trimmed by 3 bases and 6 bases, with 13 bases remaining between them. Looked up from germline, CDR1 is WNHNN and CDR2 is SYGVQD (reference sequence). The CDR3 sequence is 14 residues long. The CDR3 DNA reads as TGCGCCAGCAGTGATCGGCGGGGATCTGATACGCAGTATTTT. Amino acids: CASSDRRGSDTQYF.

The chain joins TRBV2 to TRBJ1-4, with TRBD1 matching over 7 bases. The V gene end was trimmed by 8 bases and the J gene end by 8 bases; junction bases not matched to a gene: 8. Germline V gene data show CDR1 as SNHLY and CDR2 as FYNNEI. This CDR3 has 13 residues. The CDR3 reads CASAGGGKEKLFF. The DNA of the CDR3 is TGTGCCAGCGCAGGGGGAGGAAAGGAAAAACTGTTTTTT.

The gene calls are TRBV18 and TRBJ1-1; D not certain. Deletions cut 0 bases from V and 11 bases from J, with 16 bases between. Germline CDR1 is KGHSH and CDR2 is LQKENI. The CDR3 contains 14 residues. CDR3 coding DNA: TGTGCCAGCTCACCACCTGGCAGACTAGAGGCGGCTTTCTTT. It translates to CASSPPGRLEAAFF.

This rearrangement joins TRBV2 to TRBJ2-7; TRBD1 might be the D (6 bases). The CDR3 covers 12 residues. Trimming removed 8 bases from V and 5 bases from J, with 13 bases in between. Germline-derived CDR1 and CDR2 are SNHLY and FYNNEI. The DNA of the CDR3 is TGTGCCAGCGGGCGCAGGGGCGACGAGCAGTACTTC. Translating gives CASGRRGDEQYF.